A selection of T cell receptor beta chains follows, all from one sample in a study of shared clonotypes between healthy human individuals. Repertoires were generated with immunoSEQ multiplex PCR, while TCRdb's copy carries only in-frame clones and drops some. Of around 980,000 clones listed, around 78% were seen once; the top ten hold roughly 0.65%. Sequencing was performed on memory CD4+ T cells from PBMCs. All receptors derive from a man younger than 35 in good health. Some clones in this sample may be carry-over from other donors' samples. Each CDR3 is given with its conserved first and last residue.

cdr3_aa j_call v_call
CASSEQGGGTQYF TRBJ2-7 TRBV2
CASSSDSGSGNTIYF TRBJ1-3 TRBV5-1
CASRGQGLGRGEKLFF TRBJ1-4 TRBV28
CASSVGNQPQHF TRBJ1-5 TRBV28
CASSLRLEGWPGELFF TRBJ2-2 TRBV7-9
CASSVAGGSFRDEQYF TRBJ2-7 TRBV9
CASSPGRGSGANVLTF TRBJ2-6 TRBV11-2
CASSLDRVGYTF TRBJ1-2 TRBV7-2
CASSPQGVGTEAFF TRBJ1-1 TRBV4-2
CASSERGSSTDTQYF TRBJ2-3 TRBV4-2
CASSELANEQFF TRBJ2-1 TRBV2
CASSAHGTGEDTQYF TRBJ2-3 TRBV5-6
CASSLIGQGYGYTF TRBJ1-2 TRBV7-2
CASSVSTNTGELFF TRBJ2-2 TRBV9
CASSRYREETQYF TRBJ2-5 TRBV27
CASSEPGGTGNEQFF TRBJ2-1 TRBV25-1
CASSSSRGLGEQYF TRBJ2-7 TRBV28
CASSPTGETQYF TRBJ2-5 TRBV7-9
CASSDYRSYGYTF TRBJ1-2 TRBV2
CAISVGQSNTEAFF TRBJ1-1 TRBV10-3
CASSLGVWETQYF TRBJ2-5 TRBV7-3
CASSPSPGQGAGGYTF TRBJ1-2 TRBV5-1
CASAPSVYNEQFF TRBJ2-1 TRBV2
CASGPQEGIGGYTF TRBJ1-2 TRBV7-6
CASSSSPGGAVFF TRBJ2-1 TRBV6-5
CASSQPGQSNEQFF TRBJ2-1 TRBV7-8
CASSLSWTSGGTDTQYF TRBJ2-3 TRBV28
CASSVVASGSGELFF TRBJ2-2 TRBV9
CASSLQGQYGYTF TRBJ1-2 TRBV28
CASSLPGAQSWAGANVLTF TRBJ2-6 TRBV18
CASSAQESGNTIYF TRBJ1-3 TRBV18
CASSSQAGSGTEAFF TRBJ1-1 TRBV5-1
CASRSGAGVRTGELFF TRBJ2-2 TRBV28
CASSEEVRYTF TRBJ1-2 TRBV6-1
CASSAAPGQASTGELFF TRBJ2-2 TRBV25-1
CAINGFFNYGYTF TRBJ1-2 TRBV28
CASSLAGAATNEKLFF TRBJ1-4 TRBV27
CASSALPGRDGRPYEQYF TRBJ2-7 TRBV6-1
CASSPTGVTAGNTIYF TRBJ1-3 TRBV9
CASSFGEAGANVLTF TRBJ2-6 TRBV7-9
CASSEGPPGANYGYTF TRBJ1-2 TRBV2
CASSLNGVSYNEQFF TRBJ2-1 TRBV7-2
CASSGTTASPYNEQFF TRBJ2-1 TRBV28
CASPSLVQSSYEQYF TRBJ2-7 TRBV6-8
CASSVTGAEAFF TRBJ1-1 TRBV9
CASSPRSRKLNTGELFF TRBJ2-2 TRBV5-1
CASSSRGQPTGQYF TRBJ2-7 TRBV7-2
CASSSPGRDRANTEAFF TRBJ1-1 TRBV27
CASSPGTGDSPLHF TRBJ1-6 TRBV28
CASSVYPDTQYF TRBJ2-3 TRBV9
CASSPLGGGYTF TRBJ1-2 TRBV28
CASSSGGAEVTQYF TRBJ2-5 TRBV5-1
CASSTVGRFGGELFF TRBJ2-2 TRBV5-6